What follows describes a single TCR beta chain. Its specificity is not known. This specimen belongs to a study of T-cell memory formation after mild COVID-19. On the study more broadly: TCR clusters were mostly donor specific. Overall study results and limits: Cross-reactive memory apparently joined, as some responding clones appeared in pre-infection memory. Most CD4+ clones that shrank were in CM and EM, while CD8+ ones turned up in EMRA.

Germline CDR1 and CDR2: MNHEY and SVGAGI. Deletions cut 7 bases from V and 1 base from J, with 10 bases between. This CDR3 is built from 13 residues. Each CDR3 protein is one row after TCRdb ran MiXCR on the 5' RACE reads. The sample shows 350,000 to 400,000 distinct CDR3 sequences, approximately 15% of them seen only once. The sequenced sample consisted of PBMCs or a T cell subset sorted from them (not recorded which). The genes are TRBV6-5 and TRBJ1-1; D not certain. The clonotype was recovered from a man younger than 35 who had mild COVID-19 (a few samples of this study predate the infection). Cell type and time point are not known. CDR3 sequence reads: CASTAPGNTEAFF. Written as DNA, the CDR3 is TGTGCCAGCACCGCCCCGGGGAACACTGAAGCTTTCTTT.